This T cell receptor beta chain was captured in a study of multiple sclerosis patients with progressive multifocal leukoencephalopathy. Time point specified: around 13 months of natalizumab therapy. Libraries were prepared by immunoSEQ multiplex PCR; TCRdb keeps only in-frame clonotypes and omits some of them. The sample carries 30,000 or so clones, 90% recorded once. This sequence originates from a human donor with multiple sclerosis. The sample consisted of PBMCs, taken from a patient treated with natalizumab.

The CDR3 coding sequence is TGTGCCAGCAGTGATAGGGGTTCGTGGTACAATGAGCAGTTCTTC. Amino acid sequence: CASSDRGSWYNEQFF. V and J are TRBV2 and TRBJ2-1; D is perhaps TRBD1 (5 bases). V lost 3 bases and J lost 4, with 13 bases in between. CDR1 and CDR2 from the germline V gene are SNHLY and FYNNEI. The CDR3 runs to 15 residues.